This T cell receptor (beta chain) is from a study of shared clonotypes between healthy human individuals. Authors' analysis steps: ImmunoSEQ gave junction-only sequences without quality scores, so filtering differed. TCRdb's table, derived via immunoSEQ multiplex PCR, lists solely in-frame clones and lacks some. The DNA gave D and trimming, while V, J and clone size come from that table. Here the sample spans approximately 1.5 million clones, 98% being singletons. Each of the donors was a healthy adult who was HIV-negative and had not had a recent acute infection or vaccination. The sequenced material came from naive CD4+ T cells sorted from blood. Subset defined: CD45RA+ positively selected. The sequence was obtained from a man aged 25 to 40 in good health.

The CDR3 loop is CASKSSGGNEQFF. CDR3 DNA: TGCGCCAGCAAGTCTAGCGGGGGAAATGAGCAGTTCTTC. The gene calls are TRBV4-1 and TRBJ2-1, with TRBD2 matching over 10 bases. Germline trimming cut 7 bases from V and 7 bases from J; bases unmatched to any gene: 4. The CDR3 length is 13 residues. Germline CDR1 reads MGHRA; CDR2 reads YSYEKL.